The entry below gives a single T cell receptor beta chain sequence along with its context. Its antigen is unknown. The sample holds no much larger clone one base away, and base qualities are not on file. This specimen belongs to a study of OX40 agonist ivuxolimab in advanced cancers. Some background on the complete study: Ivuxolimab was an agonistic, fully human IgG2 monoclonal antibody directed against OX40 (CD134), a costimulatory receptor. Of the approximately 50 dose-escalation patients, hepatocellular carcinoma was present in about 20, melanoma in about 15, renal cell carcinoma in 9 and head and neck cancer in 9. Intravenous ivuxolimab was administered to patients every 2 weeks at six dose levels: 0.01, 0.1, 0.3, 1.5, 3 and 10 mg/kg. The paper describes the monotherapy dose-escalation part (N of about 54 patients) of the phase I trial of ivuxolimab. Peripheral TCRbeta sequencing aimed to test whether ivuxolimab altered TCR sequence diversity and caused clonal T-cell expansion. In the dose-escalation cohort, approximately 82% of patients were male, and the mean age was approximately 60 years, with a range of about 23 to 85. Prior anti-PD-1, anti-PD-L1 or anti-CTLA-4 therapy was permitted, and roughly two fifths of dose-escalation patients had received checkpoint inhibitors. Partial responses were achieved by three dose-escalation patients, of whom one had hepatocellular carcinoma and two had cutaneous melanoma. The full study reports these points: After ivuxolimab, expanded clones were on average more numerous among CD8+ T cells than among CD4+ T cells. Clonal expansion of both CD4+ and CD8+ blood T cells was observed from baseline to week 6 at doses 0.1 to 3.0 mg/kg. In the 0.1-3.0 mg/kg groups, partial responders had among the lowest normalized peripheral clonal expansion, particularly in CD8+ T cells. Low levels of normalized T-cell clonal expansion were also shown by some nonresponding patients. The antigen specificity of the peripheral T cells that underwent clonal expansion was not determined.

For sequencing of the TCRbeta CDR3 region, genomic DNA was extracted from the sorted cells. TCRbeta CDR3 regions were sequenced using the immunoSEQ Assay. In TCRdb, the immuneACCESS table is reduced to in-frame sequences with V and J assigned. These tables do not hold every clone; where another copy was compared, an unresolved V gene accounts for under half, and the others remain unexplained. This sample comprises around 95,000 clones, 85% to 95% of them detected only once. The ten largest clones add up to around 0.25% of the sample. The CDR3 runs 15 residues from the cysteine to the phenylalanine. Just CDR3 DNA is preserved here, 45 bases in frame from base 1. The germline V gene sets CDR1 to SGHRS and CDR2 to YFSETQ. A distance of 9 bases separates the germline ends of V and J, which lose 1 base and 1 base respectively. Patients with autoimmune disease history or receiving systemic immunosuppression were excluded from the trial. Peripheral blood for TCR sequencing was drawn from every dose cohort at baseline, at cycle 4 day 1 and at cycle 7 day 1. Samples were obtained from an open-label, multicenter, first-in-human phase I dose-escalation trial of ivuxolimab. Adults with locally advanced or metastatic melanoma, renal cell, hepatocellular, or head and neck squamous cell carcinoma were enrolled in the trial. Before TCR sequencing, CD4+ T cells and CD8+ T cells were sorted from peripheral blood as separate populations.

The sequence was obtained from an adult with an advanced solid tumor such as melanoma, head and neck, liver or kidney cancer. Specimen: CD4+ or CD8+ T cells sorted from blood, collected in a trial of the OX40 agonist ivuxolimab. This chain is built from TRBV5-1 and TRBJ1-3; TRBD1 might be the D gene, on 5 matching bases. The CDR3 loop reads CASSLSWGSGNTIYF. Read as DNA, the sequence is TGCGCCAGCAGCTTGTCTTGGGGGTCTGGAAACACCATATATTTT.